This T cell receptor (beta chain) was identified in a study of T cells after yellow fever vaccination. Study-level information: Preparation of fractions with low cell numbers was performed using SMART-Seq v4 Ultra Low Input. Study-wide results and caveats: In post-booster samples, most primary-vaccination clones reappeared (approximately 95% CD4, nearly 90% CD8).

Germline CDR1 reads MNHNS; CDR2 reads SASEGT. The CDR3 has 15 amino acids. The V gene lost 3 bases and the J gene lost 1 base, with 12 bases spanning the gap. TCRdb fed the 5' RACE reads into MiXCR, producing one record per CDR3 protein. The sample has some 350,000 distinct CDR3 sequences; approximately 10% are singletons. This clonotype has just a few counts. What it binds is unknown. This chain uses TRBV6-1 with TRBJ1-1; D might be TRBD1 (5 bases). The origin of this receptor is a man aged 18-30 years who received the YFV17D yellow fever vaccine. The sample consisted of PBMCs, taken on the day of the first yellow fever vaccination. CDR3 in amino acids: CASSDQAGTNTEAFF. CDR3 bases: TGTGCCAGCAGTGATCAGGCAGGGACGAACACTGAAGCTTTCTTT.